This T cell receptor beta chain is drawn from a study of T cell clonality in common variable immunodeficiency. Findings and limits, study-wide: Authors noted CVID clonality's cause needs subpopulation repertoire sequencing. Reportedly, TCR beta sequences from common variable immunodeficiency showed fewer deletions and N-nucleotide insertions.

Caucasian heritage predominated among both patients and controls. No CVID subject was ill or on immunomodulatory drugs when sampled. Each donor provided about 5 to 9 ml of heparinized whole blood. In germline, CDR1 is SGHVS, CDR2 FQNEAQ. This CDR3 region has 15 residues. The V and J ends lost 6 bases and 4 bases respectively, with 16 bases between them. The method was immunoSEQ multiplex PCR; TCRdb's version includes in-frame clones alone and lacks a portion of them. Listed here are roughly 12,000 clones without any singletons, the top ten holding around 6.9%. On this clone itself: Its antigen is not identified. From the germline J gene comes the end of the CDR3, since the read stops 3 residues before it.

The chain recombines TRBV7-8 with TRBJ1-5; the D gene is possibly TRBD1 (6 bases). This TCR was sampled from a human donor with common variable immunodeficiency. Sequenced: peripheral blood mononuclear cells. The chain's CDR3 is CASRIGRGQNQPQHF. Partial CDR3 DNA: TGTGCCAGCAGAATCGGTAGAGGACAGAATCAGCCC.